These 20 T cell receptor beta chains share one sample of origin, sequenced in a study of cytomegalovirus exposure and HLA in healthy donors. The PCR contained 60 Vbeta and 13 Jbeta primers. The table came from immunoSEQ multiplex PCR; TCRdb's copy has only in-frame clones and leaves some out. The sample has 100,000 to 120,000 clones, less than 85% seen once. The sample comprised PBMCs. These receptors were collected from a man between 25 and 39 years old in good health and CMV-seropositive.

V gene TRBV5-1 combines with J gene TRBJ2-1; no reliable D call. In germline, CDR1 is SGHRS, CDR2 YFSETQ. CDR3 length: 15 residues. V lost 0 bases and J lost 4, with 11 bases in between. CDR3 in amino acids: CASSLVAGDYNEQFF. Here the CDR3 DNA reads TGCGCCAGCAGCTTGGTGGCAGGCGATTACAATGAGCAGTTCTTC.

The chain couples TRBV7-9 to TRBJ1-3; possible D gene TRBD1, 5 bases. The ends were cut back, 3 bases at V and 0 bases at J, with 18 bases in the middle. The V gene's germline CDR1 is SEHNR and CDR2 FQNEAQ (reference sequence). The CDR3 covers 18 residues. The CDR3 spells CASSFPSREASSGNTIYF. CDR3 in DNA: TGTGCCAGCAGCTTCCCCTCCAGGGAGGCCAGCTCTGGAAACACCATATATTTT.

The rearrangement uses TRBV13 and TRBJ2-7, with 14 bases matching TRBD2. The germline V gene has CDR1 PRHDT and CDR2 FYEKMQ (reference sequence). J was trimmed by 0 bases and V by 1 base; bases with no gene match: 11. CDR3 length: 20 residues. The CDR3 reads CASSLVGGLAGGRGSYEQYF. The CDR3 DNA follows: TGTGCCAGCAGCTTAGTAGGCGGACTAGCGGGGGGCAGAGGCTCCTACGAGCAGTACTTC.

The chain has TRBV28 and TRBJ1-2, with TRBD1 as a possible D gene (6 bases). CDR3 length equals 13 residues. From germline, CDR1 is MDHEN and CDR2 SYDVKM. V was trimmed by 8 bases and J by 8 bases, leaving 18 bases between them. CDR3 sequence: CASRKGGAGGYTF. DNA of the CDR3: TGTGCCAGCCGGAAGGGGGGGGCGGGGGGCTACACCTTC.

The chain joins TRBV6-5 to TRBJ2-5; 9 bases agree with TRBD2. The last part of the DNA fits TRBJ2-7 better; the J call may be wrong. From germline, CDR1 is MNHEY and CDR2 SVGAGI. The CDR3 length is 15 residues. CDR3 amino acids: CASSSETSGYYEQYF. The CDR3 bases are TGTGCCAGCAGTTCTGAGACTAGCGGCTACTACGAGCAGTACTTC.

The chain uses TRBV5-1 and TRBJ2-7, with 7 bases lining up with TRBD1. The CDR3 is made up of 13 amino acids. Germline V gives CDR1 SGHRS, CDR2 YFSETQ. V dropped 4 bases and J dropped 5; count of bases not matched to a gene: 6. The CDR3 nucleotides are TGCGCCAGCAGCCCGACAGGGTTTAACGAGCAGTACTTC. As protein: CASSPTGFNEQYF.

This sequence joins TRBV6-1 and TRBJ1-6, with a tentative D call TRBD1 (5 bases). V was trimmed by 2 bases and J by 9 bases, leaving 17 bases between them. The CDR3 is made up of 16 amino acids. The germline CDR1 and CDR2 sequences are MNHNS and SASEGT. Here the CDR3 reads CASSEFPAGKSSPLHF. In nucleotides, the CDR3 is TGTGCCAGCAGTGAATTCCCCGCAGGGAAGAGTTCACCCCTCCACTTT.

The chain joins TRBV28 to TRBJ2-7; TRBD1 agrees at 8 bases. The germline CDR1 and CDR2 sequences are MDHEN and SYDVKM. The length of the CDR3 is 13 residues. Trimming cost V 6 bases and J 3 bases; bases outside gene matches: 4. This CDR3 reads CASSLTGGYEQYF. DNA for the CDR3: TGTGCCAGCAGCTTAACAGGGGGCTACGAGCAGTACTTC.

The chain has TRBV19 and TRBJ1-5, with D possibly matching TRBD1 (6 bases). Trimming took off 4 bases at V and 6 bases at J, with 13 bases between the two ends. The V gene's germline CDR1 is LNHDA and CDR2 SQIVND (reference sequence). The CDR3 length is 14 residues. CDR3 sequence (DNA): TGTGCCAGTAGTAGCTACAGGGTTGTTCAGCCCCAGCATTTT. Its translation: CASSSYRVVQPQHF.

The chain employs TRBV5-1 and TRBJ1-1; TRBD1 matches 8 bases. This CDR3 has 16 amino acids. Germline loops: CDR1 SGHRS, CDR2 YFSETQ. The junction had 8 bases not matched to a gene; V was cut back by 3 bases and J by 1 base. The CDR3 here is CASSSTRQGRNTEAFF. CDR3 nucleotides: TGCGCCAGCAGCTCGACCCGACAGGGGAGGAACACTGAAGCTTTCTTT.

The genes are TRBV11-3 and TRBJ2-3, with 8 bases aligning to TRBD2. Germline lookup yields CDR1 SGHNT and CDR2 YENEEA. There are 15 residues in the CDR3. The V and J ends lost 4 bases and 0 bases, in that order; junction bases with no gene match: 3. CDR3 residues: CASSSGGASTDTQYF. CDR3 DNA sequence: TGTGCCAGCAGCTCCGGGGGGGCAAGCACAGATACGCAGTATTTT.

Notes on this clone: Other nucleotide sequences from this sample produce the same CDR3. V usage is TRBV2 and J usage is TRBJ1-3, with TRBD1 identical over 8 bases. V was clipped by 4 bases and J by 0 bases; unmatched bases: 2. Germline lookup yields CDR1 SNHLY and CDR2 FYNNEI. This CDR3 is built from 15 residues. The CDR3 region has the DNA TGTGCCAGCAGTGGGACAGGGAGCTCTGGAAACACCATATATTTT. This encodes CASSGTGSSGNTIYF.

J is TRBJ2-3 and V is TRBV7-2; 7 nucleotides line up with TRBD1. This CDR3 is built from 15 residues. From germline, CDR1 is SGHTA and CDR2 FQGNSA. After removal of 3 bases from V and 2 bases from J, the junction contained 5 bases not matched to a gene. As DNA, the CDR3 is TGTGCCAGCAGCTTTACAGGGGACCTCACAGATACGCAGTATTTT. This codes for CASSFTGDLTDTQYF. Filled out from reference TRBV7-2 and TRBJ2-3, the complete variable domain reads GAGVSQSPSNKVTEKGKDVELRCDPISGHTALYWYRQSLGQGLEFLIYFQGNSAPDKSGLPSDRFSAERTGGSVSTLTIQRTQQEDSAVYLCASSFTGDLTDTQYFGPGTRLTVL.

V usage is TRBV5-3 and J usage is TRBJ2-7; D perhaps matches TRBD2 (6 bases). TRBV5-3 is assigned to the ORF class and has an uncertain function. This CDR3 has 12 amino acids. Deletions cut 3 bases from V and 2 bases from J, with 6 bases between. CDR3 sequence (DNA): TGTGCCAGAAGCTGGAGGGCCTACGAGCAGTACTTC. It translates to CARSWRAYEQYF.

In DNA form, the CDR3 reads TGTGCCAGCAGCCGGGACAGGGGACCAGATACGCAGTATTTT. Its protein is CASSRDRGPDTQYF. The chain links TRBV6-4 to TRBJ2-3; TRBD1 matches at 10 bases. V was clipped by 6 bases and J by 4 bases; unmatched bases: 4. CDR1 is MRHNA, CDR2 SNTAGT, per germline. This CDR3 is 14 amino acids long.

This chain joins TRBV5-4 and TRBJ1-4; 11 bases agree with TRBD1. Per germline, CDR1 SGHNT and CDR2 YYREEE (reference sequence). The ends lost 4 bases at V and 7 bases at J; junction bases unmatched: 6. The length of the CDR3 is 15 residues. CDR3 loop: CASSAGQGAGEKLFF. CDR3 sequence (DNA): TGTGCCAGCAGCGCAGGACAGGGGGCCGGTGAAAAACTGTTTTTT.

The gene calls are TRBV29-1 and TRBJ1-1; TRBD1 aligns across 10 bases. This CDR3 region has 13 residues. Germline-derived CDR1 and CDR2 are SQVTM and ANQGSEA. V shed 6 bases, J shed 4 bases, and the junction held 5 bases outside the gene matches. The CDR3 spells CSVGGQGVTEAFF. CDR3 DNA: TGCAGCGTAGGAGGACAGGGGGTCACTGAAGCTTTCTTT.

This CDR3 is CASSPFSGTSSYNEQFF. CDR3 DNA: TGTGCCAGCTCACCATTTTCGGGGACAAGCTCCTACAATGAGCAGTTCTTC. This rearrangement joins TRBV18 to TRBJ2-1; perhaps TRBD1 as D (6 bases). CDR3 length: 17 amino acids. The V end lost 2 bases, the J end lost 0 bases, and 14 bases lay between the germline ends. Germline V gene sequence: CDR1 KGHSH, CDR2 LQKENI.

This sequence joins TRBV2 and TRBJ2-7; the match to TRBD1 covers 7 bases. After removal of 3 bases from V and 7 bases from J, the junction contained 9 bases not matched to a gene. Looked up from germline, CDR1 is SNHLY and CDR2 is FYNNEI. CDR3 size: 14 residues. CDR3 in DNA: TGTGCCAGCAGTGATAGCCCGGGACAGTTGGAGCAGTACTTC. Residues: CASSDSPGQLEQYF. Complete variable domain (other parts from reference TRBV2 and TRBJ2-7): EPEVTQTPSHQVTQMGQEVILRCVPISNHLYFYWYRQILGQKVEFLVSFYNNEISEKSEIFDDQFSVERPDGSNFTLKIRSTKLEDSAMYFCASSDSPGQLEQYFGPGTRLTVT.

In this sample, this clone turned up a few times. The genes are TRBV4-2 and TRBJ2-7; 11 bases are shared with TRBD1. The ends lost 0 bases at V and 0 bases at J; junction bases unmatched: 1. Germline-derived CDR1 and CDR2 are LGHNA and YNFKEQ. This CDR3 is 16 amino acids long. CDR3 region: CASSQDGTGGSYEQYF. The CDR3 DNA reads as TGTGCCAGCAGCCAAGATGGGACAGGGGGCTCCTACGAGCAGTACTTC.